Listed here are 27 T cell receptor beta chains from one sample, sequenced in a study of control samples from healthy donors and cancer patients. The assay was immunoSEQ multiplex PCR, and TCRdb's table has in-frame clones only and misses some. The sample has 20,000 to 30,000 clones, more than 75% seen once; the top ten hold 10% to 15%. Sequenced input: PBMCs. The receptors were sampled from a man aged 50-59 years with lung cancer.

The CDR3 sequence is CASSEINTGELFF. The CDR3 DNA reads as TGCGCCAGCAGTGAGATAAACACCGGGGAGCTGTTTTTT. The chain combines TRBV10-1 with TRBJ2-2; D not certain. The V and J ends lost 2 bases and 2 bases respectively, with 3 bases between them. Germline values: CDR1 WNHNN, CDR2 SYGVQD (reference sequence). The CDR3 spans 13 residues.

The chain couples TRBV18 to TRBJ2-1; D tentatively fits TRBD1 or TRBD2 (5 bases each). V gave up 3 bases and J gave up 6 bases, with 12 bases separating them. There are 14 residues in the CDR3. The V gene's germline CDR1 is KGHSH and CDR2 LQKENI. This CDR3 is CASSPSGGTNEQFF. CDR3 bases: TGTGCCAGCTCACCGTCCGGTGGGACCAATGAGCAGTTCTTC.

The chain couples TRBV28 to TRBJ2-5; the D is unclear. Deletions cut 3 bases from V and 4 bases from J, with 9 bases between. The CDR3 loop spans 13 amino acids. The V gene's germline CDR1 is MDHEN and CDR2 SYDVKM. CDR3 in DNA: TGTGCCAGCAGTTTGTCGGGTCGAGAGACCCAGTACTTC. This codes for CASSLSGRETQYF.

A few counts support this clone. The V gene is TRBV27, the J gene TRBJ2-7, with D unclear. Trimming stripped 2 bases from V and 5 bases from J, with 16 bases between. Germline V lookup: CDR1 MNHEY, CDR2 SMNVEV (reference sequence). This CDR3 region has 15 residues. This CDR3 is CASSLVPPSVDEQYF. The CDR3 region has the DNA TGTGCCAGCAGTTTAGTTCCTCCTTCCGTGGACGAGCAGTACTTC.

V gene TRBV5-1 combines with J gene TRBJ2-1; 9 bases match TRBD2. CDR1 is SGHRS, CDR2 YFSETQ, per germline. After removal of 4 bases from V and 5 bases from J, the junction contained 10 bases not matched to a gene. The CDR3 extends over 16 amino acids. CDR3 DNA sequence: TGCGCCAGCAGCCGGTGGGCTAGCGGGAACCACAATGAGCAGTTCTTC. This translates into CASSRWASGNHNEQFF.

V gene TRBV5-8 combines with J gene TRBJ2-1; D gene uncertain. The length of the CDR3 is 15 residues. Germline-derived CDR1 and CDR2 are SGHTS and YDEGEE. The germline V and J ends were trimmed by 6 bases and 1 base, with 14 bases remaining between them. CDR3 sequence: CASNPTDTSYNEQFF. DNA for the CDR3: TGTGCCAGCAACCCGACCGATACTTCCTACAATGAGCAGTTCTTC.

This sequence joins TRBV7-2 and TRBJ1-1; D call uncertain. CDR3 length: 13 residues. CDR1 SGHTA and CDR2 FQGNSA come from the germline V gene. Trimming pared 7 bases from V and 0 bases from J, leaving 9 bases between. The CDR3 here is CASKGQVNTEAFF. The CDR3 nucleotides are TGTGCCAGCAAGGGCCAGGTGAACACTGAAGCTTTCTTT.

This sequence joins TRBV7-2 and TRBJ2-5, with D possibly called TRBD1 or TRBD2 (5 bases each). This CDR3 contains 18 residues. From germline, CDR1 is SGHTA and CDR2 FQGNSA. V lost 2 bases and J lost 2, with 21 bases in between. The CDR3 protein is CASSLREGRSLGQETQYF. The CDR3 DNA reads TGTGCCAGCAGCTTAAGAGAGGGGCGAAGTTTAGGTCAAGAGACCCAGTACTTC.

The V and J genes are TRBV6-5 and TRBJ1-2; a possible D gene is TRBD1 (5 bases). Trimming took 2 bases from V and 4 from J, leaving 17 bases between them. This CDR3 has 16 amino acids. Germline V gives CDR1 MNHEY, CDR2 SVGAGI. The CDR3 DNA is TGTGCCAGCAGTTACATTCCGGACCTGGGGGTCTATGGCTACACCTTC. Protein: CASSYIPDLGVYGYTF.

This clone was observed once. The same CDR3 arises from other DNA sequences in this sample as well. This rearrangement joins TRBV7-2 to TRBJ2-3, with 12 bases identical to TRBD2. V shed 4 bases and J 2 bases; nucleotides not matched to a gene: 10. Germline V gene sequence: CDR1 SGHTA, CDR2 FQGNSA. The CDR3 loop spans 18 amino acids. Here the CDR3 DNA reads TGTGCCAGCAGCTCCCCTACTAGCGGGGGGTTATTCACAGATACGCAGTATTTT. Translating it yields CASSSPTSGGLFTDTQYF.

V and J are TRBV13 and TRBJ2-3, with D unclear. The CDR3 is made up of 13 amino acids. Germline CDR1 reads PRHDT; CDR2 reads FYEKMQ (reference sequence). V was cut by 5 bases and J by 5 bases, with 11 bases left in between. CDR3 bases: TGTGCCAGCAGCCGCCCACTGGAAGATACGCAGTATTTT. Its protein product is CASSRPLEDTQYF.

The CDR3 nucleotides are TGCAGCGTTGTGGATGCAGACATACTAGCGGGGCCCCGTACCGGGGAGCTGTTTTTT. Its protein is CSVVDADILAGPRTGELFF. J is TRBJ2-2 and V is TRBV29-1; 10 nucleotides line up with TRBD2. V was pared by 4 bases and J by 5 bases, with 19 bases of the junction left unmatched. In germline, CDR1 is SQVTM, CDR2 ANQGSEA. This CDR3 has 19 amino acids.

The rearrangement links TRBV9 to TRBJ2-1, with TRBD2 identical over 10 bases. This CDR3 comprises 14 residues. The germline V gene encodes CDR1 SGDLS and CDR2 YYNGEE. V was clipped by 3 bases and J by 13 bases; unmatched bases: 10. As DNA, the CDR3 is TGTGCCAGCAGCGCGGGACTAGCGAGCTTTTTTCAGTTCTTC. It yields the protein CASSAGLASFFQFF.

The rearrangement joins TRBV5-6 to TRBJ2-5; D gene unclear. Trimming cost V 4 bases and J 1 base, with 11 bases left between them. Germline CDR1 and CDR2: SGHDT and YYEEEE. The CDR3 has 14 amino acids. CDR3 DNA sequence: TGTGCCAGCAGCGTCACCGGACGCCAAGAGACCCAGTACTTC. It is translated as CASSVTGRQETQYF.

The chain employs TRBV5-1 and TRBJ2-5, with D possibly matching TRBD1 (5 bases). Germline loops: CDR1 SGHRS, CDR2 YFSETQ. This CDR3 is built from 13 residues. The V gene lost 2 bases and the J gene lost 3 bases, with 8 bases spanning the gap. The chain's CDR3 is CASSFVREETQYF. CDR3 DNA: TGCGCCAGCAGCTTTGTCAGGGAAGAGACCCAGTACTTC.

The chain couples TRBV11-2 to TRBJ1-6; 8 bases map to TRBD1. Trimming took 2 bases from V and 11 from J; bases not matched to a gene: 5. This CDR3 is built from 14 residues. Germline loops: CDR1 SGHAT, CDR2 FQNNGV. CDR3 loop: CASSLRGQATPLHF. The CDR3 region has the DNA TGTGCCAGCAGCTTACGGGGACAGGCGACACCCCTCCACTTT.

This chain joins TRBV7-9 and TRBJ1-4; the D gene is possibly TRBD1 (5 bases). CDR1 is SEHNR, CDR2 FQNEAQ, per germline (reference sequence). The CDR3 consists of 15 residues. With 5 bases removed from V and 8 bases from J, the gap between germline ends came to 18 bases. The CDR3 DNA reads as TGTGCCAGCAGCGCAGCCTCCGGGACGACGGAAAAACTGTTTTTT. This gives the protein CASSAASGTTEKLFF.

The J gene is TRBJ2-1, the V gene TRBV5-1; 10 bases match TRBD2. Per germline, CDR1 SGHRS and CDR2 YFSETQ. This CDR3 contains 15 residues. Trimming at V came to 6 bases and at J to 7 bases, leaving 10 bases not matched to a gene. The CDR3 nucleotides are TGCGCCAGCAACCTGCCGGGACTAGCGTCGAATGAGCAGTTCTTC. Translation gives CASNLPGLASNEQFF.

The chain has TRBV6-5 and TRBJ2-7; D possibly corresponds to TRBD1 (5 bases). In germline, CDR1 is MNHEY, CDR2 SVGAGI. This CDR3 is 12 amino acids long. V lost 2 bases and J 5 bases, leaving 7 bases between the germline ends. The CDR3 DNA reads as TGTGCCAGCAGTTACAGGGGCCACGAGCAGTACTTC. Its protein product is CASSYRGHEQYF.

The chain has TRBV7-2 and TRBJ2-7, with 11 bases lining up with TRBD2. The V gene's germline CDR1 is SGHTA and CDR2 FQGNSA. The CDR3 is 15 amino acids. V shed 1 base, J shed 2 bases, and the junction held 1 base outside the gene matches. CDR3 coding DNA: TGTGCCAGCAGCTTAGGGGGACTAGCGGCCTACGAGCAGTACTTC. Translated, it gives CASSLGGLAAYEQYF.

As for this clone: Sequence at one end of the junction differs from germline and may be a read error. The rearrangement links TRBV7-7 to TRBJ2-1; possibly TRBD2 for D (6 bases). The CDR3 consists of 15 residues. Germline lookup yields CDR1 SSHAT and CDR2 FNYEAQ (reference sequence). The CDR3 bases are TGTGCTAGCAGCTTATCAGGAGGGTATGGGAATGAGCAGTTCTTC. It codes for CASSLSGGYGNEQFF.

V gene TRBV5-6 combines with J gene TRBJ1-2; TRBD1 matches 9 bases. This CDR3 has 16 residues. The V and J ends lost 2 bases and 3 bases, in that order; junction bases with no gene match: 8. Germline CDR1 SGHDT, CDR2 YYEEEE. The CDR3 region has the DNA TGTGCCAGCAGCTTAGGGACAGGGCGAACGGACTATGGCTACACCTTC. This sequence encodes CASSLGTGRTDYGYTF.

The chain uses TRBV12-3 or TRBV12-4 and TRBJ1-6; D is uncertain. Trimming pared 7 bases from V and 7 bases from J, leaving 11 bases between. This CDR3 region has 13 residues. For the CDR3, the DNA is TGTGCCAGCACCGCGGACGGAAATTCACCCCTCCACTTT. Amino acid sequence: CASTADGNSPLHF.

V gene TRBV30 combines with J gene TRBJ2-3, with 7 bases matching TRBD2. This CDR3 has 13 residues. The ends lost 2 bases at V and 3 bases at J; junction bases unmatched: 2. Germline V gene data show CDR1 as GTSNPN and CDR2 as SVGIG (reference sequence). CDR3: CAWSSGGTDTQYF. CDR3 bases: TGTGCCTGGAGTTCGGGGGGAACAGATACGCAGTATTTT.

This clone was seen just once. The chain is built from TRBV5-1 and TRBJ1-2, with D possibly being TRBD1 (5 bases). Germline lookup yields CDR1 SGHRS and CDR2 YFSETQ. The CDR3 contains 15 residues. V shed 2 bases and J shed 4 bases, with 15 bases lying between them. The CDR3 sequence: CASSFAGTTIYGYTF. The CDR3 DNA is TGCGCCAGCAGCTTTGCCGGGACTACGATCTATGGCTACACCTTC. The full variable domain, with the rest looked up from reference TRBV5-1 and TRBJ1-2, is KAGVTQTPRYLIKTRGQQVTLSCSPISGHRSVSWYQQTPGQGLQFLFEYFSETQRNKGNFPGRFSGRQFSNSRSEMNVSTLELGDSALYLCASSFAGTTIYGYTFGSGTRLTVV.

V is TRBV5-1 and J is TRBJ1-4, with 12 bases aligning to TRBD1. There are 18 residues in the CDR3. The ends lost 0 bases at V and 8 bases at J; junction bases unmatched: 11. Per the germline V gene, CDR1 is SGHRS and CDR2 is YFSETQ. CDR3 in amino acids: CASSLAGTGGGIGEKLFF. The CDR3 coding sequence is TGCGCCAGCAGCTTGGCCGGGACAGGGGGCGGAATTGGCGAAAAACTGTTTTTT.

The rearrangement uses TRBV4-3 and TRBJ2-3, with 11 positions matching TRBD2. In germline, CDR1 is LGHNA, CDR2 YSLEER. The V and J ends lost 0 bases and 4 bases, in that order; junction bases with no gene match: 12. The CDR3 has 19 amino acids. DNA for the CDR3: TGCGCCAGCAGCCAAGATTGGGGGGCCACTAGCGGGGGTGCAGATACGCAGTATTTT. Amino acid sequence: CASSQDWGATSGGADTQYF.